The subject of this entry is one T cell receptor beta chain. What it recognizes is unknown. Other DNA sequences from this sample encode an identical CDR3 as well. The CDR3 runs 13 residues. V was clipped by 2 bases and J by 8 bases, with 7 bases between them. CDR1 is KGHSH, CDR2 LQKENI, per germline. Genomic DNA from each subset was divided evenly over several immunoSEQ plates. The table came from immunoSEQ multiplex PCR; TCRdb's copy has only in-frame clones and leaves some out. Here the sample spans about 2,500,000 clones, approximately 94% being singletons. The data originate from a study of shared clonotypes between healthy human individuals. Findings and caveats of the study: Only blood underwent sampling, and tissue repertoires likely differ. Shared clonotypes across all four donors exceeded non-shared ones in generation probability. In a handful of donors, roughly 5.2% of naive CD4 clonotypes appeared in common.

The clonotype was recovered from a man between 18 and 29 years old in good health. The chain carries TRBV18 and TRBJ1-6; tentatively, D is TRBD1 (6 bases). Source material: naive CD4+ T cells sorted from blood. Noted subset: CD45RA+ positively selected. The CDR3, as DNA: TGTGCCAGCTCACCAAACAGGGATTCACCCCTCCACTTT. Protein: CASSPNRDSPLHF.